This T cell receptor beta chain is from a study of blood T cells in healthy people across ages. This clonotype was counted at least ten times. Its antigen is not identified. Germline values: CDR1 MNHEY, CDR2 SVGAGI. V lost 0 bases to trimming and J lost 3 bases; unmatched junction nucleotides: 7. The CDR3 is 16 residues long. The study's findings and limits: Diversity was higher, and naive CD4+ cells more numerous, in long-lived donors than in aged donors.

The authors ran a second PCR of about 6 to 11 cycles using a sample-barcoded 5' primer and a J-beta primer mix. From the 5' RACE reads, TCRdb called clonotypes with MiXCR, one entry per CDR3 protein. Counted here are 550,000 to 800,000 distinct CDR3 sequences, about 30% occurring once; the ten biggest clones make up roughly 15%. The chain is built from TRBV6-5 and TRBJ2-7; TRBD1 matches at 8 bases. Material for sequencing was blood. This TCR came from an elderly woman in good health. CDR3 residues: CASSYSTGQVVYEQYF. The CDR3 region has the DNA TGTGCCAGCAGTTACTCAACGGGACAGGTCGTCTACGAGCAGTACTTC.